This T cell receptor beta chain was obtained from a study of T cells after yellow fever vaccination. CDR1 is SEHNR and CDR2 is FQNEAQ in the germline V gene (reference sequence). Trimming stripped 5 bases from V and 9 bases from J, with 20 bases between. The CDR3 runs to 16 residues. The study's findings and limits: The appearance of a small share of clonotypes in both CD4 and CD8 compartments was observed.

MiXCR was run by TCRdb on the 5' RACE reads, yielding one entry per CDR3 protein. This sample carries some 200,000 distinct CDR3 sequences, more than 3% of them seen once, and the ten largest clones take roughly 3.2%. Concerning this clonotype: Its matching antigen is unknown.

Sequenced here: CD4+ T cells sorted from PBMCs, sampled 10 days after the yellow fever booster vaccination. The TCR originated in a man between 18 and 29 years old who received the YFV17D yellow fever vaccine. The genes are TRBV7-9 and TRBJ1-6; no clear D gene. The CDR3 loop reads CASSPPEGSNGSPLHF. In DNA, the CDR3 is TGTGCCAGCAGCCCGCCCGAGGGATCTAATGGTTCACCCCTCCACTTT.